This entry is about one T cell receptor beta chain. The V gene's germline CDR1 is DFQATT and CDR2 SNEGSKA (reference sequence). V lost 5 bases to trimming and J lost 5 bases, with 7 bases between them. The CDR3 loop spans 11 amino acids. The source of the sample is a study of blood T cell repertoires in COVID-19. The repertoire was sequenced with immunoSEQ multiplex PCR; TCRdb's copy has only in-frame clones and lacks some. The table has about 140,000 clones, around 79% seen once; the top ten hold under 3%. The specimen was PBMCs or T cells enriched from blood (not recorded which). The V call is TRBV20-1, the J call TRBJ2-1; D unclear. This TCR derives from a woman aged 45-60 years who had recovered from COVID-19. CDR3: CSAPDNNEQFF. The CDR3, as DNA: TGCAGTGCTCCCGACAACAATGAGCAGTTCTTC.